The 27 T cell receptor beta chains below all came from one sample that was sequenced in a study of beta chain features in type 1 diabetes. Every isolated RNA sample was fully reverse transcribed, so sequencing captured expressed TCRB transcripts. The table came from immunoSEQ multiplex PCR; TCRdb's copy has only in-frame clones and leaves some out. The data contain approximately 330,000 clones, 11% of them singletons. Sample: naive CD4+ T cells from blood. These receptors came from a woman aged 25 to 45 in good health.

The V call is TRBV6-5, the J call TRBJ1-1, with D unresolved. The CDR3 is 11 residues long. The V gene lost 7 bases and the J gene lost 8 bases, with 11 bases spanning the gap. CDR1 and CDR2 from the germline V gene are MNHEY and SVGAGI. The CDR3 bases are TGTGCCAGCAAGAGCGGAGACGAAGCTTTCTTT. It yields the protein CASKSGDEAFF.

The rearrangement links TRBV18 to TRBJ2-7, with 8 nucleotides matching TRBD2. Germline-derived CDR1 and CDR2 are KGHSH and LQKENI. After removal of 3 bases from V and 4 bases from J, the junction contained 11 bases not matched to a gene. The CDR3 runs 16 residues. The CDR3: CASSPSGLSGSYEQYF. CDR3 nucleotide sequence: TGTGCCAGCTCACCCAGCGGTCTCAGCGGGAGTTACGAGCAGTACTTC. Looking up the rest from reference TRBV18 and TRBJ2-7 gives the full variable domain: NAGVMQNPRHLVRRRGQEARLRCSPMKGHSHVYWYRQLPEEGLKFMVYLQKENIIDESGMPKERFSAEFPKEGPSILRIQQVVRGDSAAYFCASSPSGLSGSYEQYFGPGTRLTVT.

This chain uses TRBV18 with TRBJ1-1; weak D call: TRBD1 (5 bases). This CDR3 has 14 amino acids. CDR1 and CDR2 (germline): KGHSH, LQKENI. V was clipped by 2 bases and J by 5 bases, with 12 bases between them. CDR3 DNA sequence: TGTGCCAGCTCACCAGGGGCGGGAAGGACTGAAGCTTTCTTT. It encodes CASSPGAGRTEAFF.

The rearrangement links TRBV9 to TRBJ2-3, with D maybe TRBD2 (6 bases). Germline CDR1 is SGDLS and CDR2 is YYNGEE. Trimming shortened V by 0 bases and J by 7 bases, and 27 bases separated the two germline ends. The CDR3 covers 19 residues. In DNA, the CDR3 is TGTGCCAGCAGCGTAGCTACGACGGAAAATGGGGGGTTTGGTAATACGCAGTATTTT. Translating it yields CASSVATTENGGFGNTQYF.

This clone was counted only a few times. In DNA, the CDR3 is TGTGCCAGCAGCCCGACCCCGGACACAATGAACACTGAAGCTTTCTTT. Encoded protein: CASSPTPDTMNTEAFF. The rearrangement joins TRBV7-3 to TRBJ1-1; TRBD1 might be the D (5 bases). CDR1 and CDR2 (germline): SGHTA, FQGTGA. Trimming pared 5 bases from V and 0 bases from J, leaving 16 bases between. There are 16 residues in the CDR3. The whole variable domain, remainder taken from reference TRBV7-3 and TRBJ1-1, is GAGVSQTPSNKVTEKGKYVELRCDPISGHTALYWYRQSLGQGPEFLIYFQGTGAADDSGLPNDRFFAVRPEGSVSTLKIQRTERGDSAVYLCASSPTPDTMNTEAFFGQGTRLTVV.

The V call is TRBV7-9, the J call TRBJ1-1; possibly TRBD1 for D (6 bases). V shed 5 bases and J shed 2 bases, with 15 bases lying between them. The CDR3 contains 15 residues. Germline CDR1 and CDR2: SEHNR and FQNEAQ (reference sequence). CDR3 region: CASSPPGTINTEAFF. For the CDR3, the DNA is TGTGCCAGCAGCCCCCCCGGGACAATTAACACTGAAGCTTTCTTT.

The chain combines TRBV18 with TRBJ2-7, with 7 positions matching TRBD1. The germline V gene has CDR1 KGHSH and CDR2 LQKENI. This CDR3 is built from 12 residues. V shed 8 bases and J 3 bases; nucleotides not matched to a gene: 4. This chain's CDR3 is CASAAGGYEQYF. The CDR3 bases are TGTGCCAGCGCGGCAGGGGGCTACGAGCAGTACTTC.

Written as DNA, the CDR3 is TGTGCCAGCAGTTTATCAGCGGGCAATGAGCAGTTCTTC. Amino acid sequence: CASSLSAGNEQFF. This chain connects TRBV27 to TRBJ2-1; a possible D gene is TRBD2 (6 bases). Germline CDR1 and CDR2: MNHEY and SMNVEV (reference sequence). V gave up 0 bases and J gave up 6 bases, with 6 bases separating them. The CDR3 runs to 13 residues.

The J gene is TRBJ2-1, the V gene TRBV7-3; 13 bases agree with TRBD2. CDR1 and CDR2 (germline): SGHTA, FQGTGA. V shed 4 bases, J shed 0 bases, and the junction held 3 bases outside the gene matches. This CDR3 is built from 17 residues. CDR3 region: CASSSRTSGGSYNEQFF. The DNA for the CDR3 is TGTGCCAGCAGCTCCCGGACTAGCGGGGGCTCCTACAATGAGCAGTTCTTC. The full variable domain, rest sourced from reference TRBV7-3 and TRBJ2-1, is GAGVSQTPSNKVTEKGKYVELRCDPISGHTALYWYRQSLGQGPEFLIYFQGTGAADDSGLPNDRFFAVRPEGSVSTLKIQRTERGDSAVYLCASSSRTSGGSYNEQFFGPGTRLTVL.

The chain links TRBV14 to TRBJ2-3; D is undetermined. The CDR3 loop spans 12 amino acids. The V gene lost 2 bases and the J gene lost 7 bases, with 7 bases spanning the gap. From germline, CDR1 is SGHDN and CDR2 FVKESK. In DNA, the CDR3 is TGTGCCAGCAGCCAAATAGAGAATACGCAGTATTTT. This encodes CASSQIENTQYF.

V gene TRBV29-1 combines with J gene TRBJ2-5; the match to TRBD2 covers 10 bases. V lost 6 bases to trimming and J lost 3 bases; unmatched junction nucleotides: 4. Germline V gene data show CDR1 as SQVTM and CDR2 as ANQGSEA. CDR3 length: 13 residues. The CDR3 spells CSVGGLAEETQYF. The CDR3 DNA reads as TGCAGCGTCGGCGGACTAGCGGAAGAGACCCAGTACTTC.

V gene TRBV2 combines with J gene TRBJ2-6; the D gene is possibly TRBD2 (7 bases). The ends were cut back, 1 base at V and 3 bases at J, with 10 bases in the middle. The CDR3 covers 16 residues. In germline, CDR1 is SNHLY, CDR2 FYNNEI. The DNA for the CDR3 is TGTGCCAGCAGTGAAGAGGGGGGGCATGGGGCCAACGTCCTGACTTTC. It translates to CASSEEGGHGANVLTF.

This clone was seen a handful of times. The chain couples TRBV11-2 to TRBJ2-7; D is ambiguous. V lost 1 base and J 2 bases, leaving 9 bases between the germline ends. The CDR3 extends over 14 amino acids. The germline V gene has CDR1 SGHAT and CDR2 FQNNGV. CDR3 sequence: CASSLVPRAYEQYF. CDR3 nucleotides: TGTGCCAGCAGCTTAGTCCCTCGCGCCTACGAGCAGTACTTC.

The CDR3 protein is CASSMTSGSTGELFF. The CDR3, as DNA: TGCGCCAGCAGCATGACTAGCGGAAGCACCGGGGAGCTGTTTTTT. This chain joins TRBV5-1 and TRBJ2-2, with TRBD2 identical over 9 bases. J gave up 4 bases and V 4 bases, and 5 bases lay outside the gene matches. Per the germline V gene, CDR1 is SGHRS and CDR2 is YFSETQ. CDR3 length equals 15 residues. Complete variable domain (other parts from reference TRBV5-1 and TRBJ2-2): KAGVTQTPRYLIKTRGQQVTLSCSPISGHRSVSWYQQTPGQGLQFLFEYFSETQRNKGNFPGRFSGRQFSNSRSEMNVSTLELGDSALYLCASSMTSGSTGELFFGEGSRLTVL.

This chain connects TRBV27 to TRBJ2-7, with D possibly matching TRBD2 (6 bases). The CDR3 has 13 amino acids. The germline V gene encodes CDR1 MNHEY and CDR2 SMNVEV (reference sequence). Between the trimmed V and J ends, which lost 6 bases and 4 bases, there was a span of 13 bases. The CDR3, as DNA: TGTGCCAGCAGGACAACTAGCCAGTACGAGCAGTACTTC. Protein: CASRTTSQYEQYF.

The DNA for the CDR3 is TGTGCCAGCAGTCAACCGAGCTTGTCCGCCTACGAGCAGTACTTC. Amino acid sequence: CASSQPSLSAYEQYF. The chain combines TRBV6-6 with TRBJ2-7; D remains unclear. The CDR3 sequence is 15 residues long. V gave up 5 bases and J gave up 2 bases, with 16 bases separating them. From germline, CDR1 is MNHNY and CDR2 SVGAGI (reference sequence).

In this sample, this clone turned up a few times. The chain links TRBV6-4 to TRBJ1-2; 9 nucleotides agree with TRBD1. Germline loops: CDR1 MRHNA, CDR2 SNTAGT. V gave up 3 bases and J gave up 6 bases; unmatched junction bases: 2. This CDR3 comprises 13 residues. The CDR3 spells CASSEGTGNGYTF. The CDR3 DNA sequence: TGTGCCAGCAGTGAAGGGACAGGGAATGGCTACACCTTC.

This clone has just a few counts. The V and J genes are TRBV6-5 and TRBJ1-2, with 7 bases that match TRBD1. With V trimmed by 6 bases and J by 5 bases, 6 bases remained unmatched. Germline-derived CDR1 and CDR2 are MNHEY and SVGAGI. The CDR3 is 13 residues long. This chain's CDR3 is CASRAGTAYGYTF. In nucleotides, the CDR3 is TGTGCCAGCAGGGCCGGGACAGCGTATGGCTACACCTTC.

The gene calls are TRBV6-1 and TRBJ1-1; D might be TRBD1 (6 bases). This CDR3 region has 13 residues. The ends were cut back, 6 bases at V and 1 base at J, with 9 bases in the middle. The V gene's germline CDR1 is MNHNS and CDR2 SASEGT. The CDR3 sequence is CASRATGNTEAFF. The DNA of the CDR3 is TGTGCCAGCAGGGCGACAGGGAACACTGAAGCTTTCTTT.

The genes are TRBV5-6 and TRBJ2-7; 11 bases are shared with TRBD1. V shed 3 bases and J 5 bases; nucleotides not matched to a gene: 4. Germline V gene lookup returns CDR1 SGHDT and CDR2 YYEEEE. The CDR3 is 14 residues long. In DNA, the CDR3 is TGTGCCAGCAGCTCGGGACAGGGGGAGGACGAGCAGTACTTC. Translating gives CASSSGQGEDEQYF.

With regard to this clone: Within the sample, other DNA sequences also encode this same CDR3. This chain links TRBV30 with TRBJ2-3; D is undetermined. There are 12 residues in the CDR3. V shed 0 bases and J shed 4 bases, with 5 bases lying between them. From germline, CDR1 is GTSNPN and CDR2 SVGIG (reference sequence). CDR3 in amino acids: CAWSVLADTQYF. CDR3 coding DNA: TGTGCCTGGAGTGTACTTGCAGATACGCAGTATTTT.

This clone appeared many times. The CDR3 spells CASSQQGYNEQFF. As DNA, the CDR3 is TGCGCCAGCAGCCAACAGGGGTACAATGAGCAGTTCTTC. The chain couples TRBV4-3 to TRBJ2-1, with D maybe TRBD1 (6 bases). The germline V gene encodes CDR1 LGHNA and CDR2 YSLEER. There are 13 residues in the CDR3. V lost 2 bases and J lost 4, with 6 bases in between.

This clone was counted a few times. The identical CDR3 is also encoded by other nucleotide sequences in the sample. This sequence joins TRBV7-9 and TRBJ2-3; no firm D call. Trimming left V 1 base short and J 4 bases short, with 3 bases between. Germline V gene sequence: CDR1 SEHNR, CDR2 FQNEAQ (reference sequence). This CDR3 comprises 12 residues. The CDR3 coding sequence is TGTGCCAGCAGCTTAGTAGCAGATACGCAGTATTTT. It yields the protein CASSLVADTQYF.

The chain combines TRBV7-2 with TRBJ2-7; TRBD2 is a possible D gene (6 bases). V lost 4 bases, J lost 3 bases, and 10 bases lay in between. This CDR3 is 13 amino acids long. Germline V gene lookup returns CDR1 SGHTA and CDR2 FQGNSA. The DNA for the CDR3 is TGTGCCAGCAGCTCCCGACTAGTCTACGAGCAGTACTTC. It is translated as CASSSRLVYEQYF.

This clone has more than one count but fewer than ten. The chain recombines TRBV9 with TRBJ1-1, with TRBD1 as a possible D gene (5 bases). The V gene lost 4 bases and the J gene lost 8 bases, with 12 bases spanning the gap. The CDR3 is 12 residues long. Germline CDR1 is SGDLS and CDR2 is YYNGEE. The DNA for the CDR3 is TGTGCCAGCAGCCCCAGGGAGGGGGAAGCTTTCTTT. As protein: CASSPREGEAFF.

A remark on this clone: Other DNA variants within this sample encode the same CDR3. This chain links TRBV5-1 with TRBJ2-5; 7 nucleotides match TRBD1. V lost 0 bases to trimming and J lost 5 bases; unmatched junction nucleotides: 7. CDR3 size: 15 residues. Germline V gene data show CDR1 as SGHRS and CDR2 as YFSETQ. The CDR3 region is CASSLVEGAGETQYF. Here the CDR3 DNA reads TGCGCCAGCAGCTTGGTCGAGGGGGCGGGCGAGACCCAGTACTTC.

The V call is TRBV7-9, the J call TRBJ2-7; a weak D match, TRBD1 (6 bases). This CDR3 comprises 14 residues. Germline loops: CDR1 SEHNR, CDR2 FQNEAQ (reference sequence). V gave up 4 bases and J gave up 0 bases, with 10 bases separating them. The DNA of the CDR3 is TGTGCCAGCAGCTCCCGGGACACCTCCTACGAGCAGTACTTC. Its translation: CASSSRDTSYEQYF.